This passage covers 27 T cell receptor beta chains from one sample sequenced in a study of post-analysis software for immune sequencing data. Antigens of these TCRs are unknown. Libraries were made from TCR beta cDNA, and they carried unique molecular identifiers. TCRdb reprocessed the PCR reads via MiXCR and lists one record per CDR3 protein. The sample records approximately 660,000 distinct CDR3 sequences, approximately 60% being singletons. Notes on the study in general: In patients, TRBV5-6, TRBV5-1 and TRBV20-1 belonged to roughly 5 TRBV segments found more frequently than in controls.

Sequencing used blood. The origin of the receptors is a girl aged 2 to 9 with multiple sclerosis.

This clonotype was counted only a few times. The gene calls are TRBV20-1 and TRBJ2-7, with 10 nucleotides matching TRBD2. Per germline, CDR1 DFQATT and CDR2 SNEGSKA (reference sequence). Trimming removed 4 bases from V and 4 bases from J; junction bases left unmatched: 10. There are 15 residues in the CDR3. The CDR3 DNA reads as TGCAGTGCTACGAGCCCCCTAGCGGGGGTTTACGAGCAGTACTTC. Protein: CSATSPLAGVYEQYF.

The V and J genes are TRBV6-1 and TRBJ2-2; TRBD2 agrees at 15 bases. Germline CDR1 is MNHNS and CDR2 is SASEGT. The CDR3 spans 20 residues. The V and J ends lost 8 bases and 3 bases, in that order; junction bases with no gene match: 16. The CDR3 DNA sequence: TGTGCCAGCCTCAAGGCTCCCGGGACTAGCGGGGGGTCAGACACCGGGGAGCTGTTTTTT. Translation: CASLKAPGTSGGSDTGELFF.

This clonotype was detected only a few times. This sequence joins TRBV5-6 and TRBJ1-6; possible D gene TRBD1, 6 bases. The CDR3 contains 15 residues. Germline V gene data show CDR1 as SGHDT and CDR2 as YYEEEE. Trimming took 2 bases from V and 7 from J, leaving 13 bases between them. The DNA for the CDR3 is TGTGCCAGCAGCTTAAGGCGACAGGTCAATTCACCCCTCCACTTT. This gives the protein CASSLRRQVNSPLHF.

The V and J genes are TRBV6-1 and TRBJ1-6, with D hard to call. The CDR3 has 14 amino acids. V lost 2 bases, J lost 14 bases, and 16 bases lay in between. Germline CDR1 reads MNHNS; CDR2 reads SASEGT. As DNA, the CDR3 is TGTGCCAGCAGTGAACTGTCGGGGAGCTCATCCCTCCACTTT. Its translation is CASSELSGSSSLHF.

The chain couples TRBV14 to TRBJ2-5; 7 bases are shared with TRBD2. Germline CDR1 reads SGHDN; CDR2 reads FVKESK. Unmatched junction bases numbered 12, after V lost 3 bases and J lost 2 bases. The CDR3 contains 17 residues. The CDR3 nucleotides are TGTGCCAGCAGCCAGCTGCTAGCGGACTATACACAAGAGACCCAGTACTTC. This codes for CASSQLLADYTQETQYF.

In DNA form, the CDR3 reads TGTGCCAGCCGGGACAACCAAGAGACCCAGTACTTC. Translating gives CASRDNQETQYF. The chain links TRBV6-1 to TRBJ2-5; TRBD1 is a possible D gene (6 bases). This CDR3 is 12 amino acids long. Germline CDR1 is MNHNS and CDR2 is SASEGT. Trimming cost V 8 bases and J 0 bases, with 7 bases left between them.

V is TRBV12-5 and J is TRBJ2-1; 13 nucleotides agree with TRBD2. J gave up 9 bases and V 5 bases, and 7 bases lay outside the gene matches. CDR3 size: 15 residues. Germline loops: CDR1 LGHNT, CDR2 FRNRAP. The CDR3 loop is CASGPGLAGFGEQFF. The CDR3 DNA is TGTGCTAGTGGTCCGGGACTAGCGGGGTTTGGTGAGCAGTTCTTC.

The chain links TRBV7-8 to TRBJ2-1, with 9 bases matching TRBD2. The CDR3 spans 15 residues. Trimming cost V 7 bases and J 8 bases; bases outside gene matches: 12. The V gene's germline CDR1 is SGHVS and CDR2 FQNEAQ. The CDR3 bases are TGTGCCAGCAATAGAATAGCGGGAGTGTTGGATGAGCAGTTCTTC. Translated: CASNRIAGVLDEQFF.

V is TRBV6-5 and J is TRBJ1-2; D remains unclear. This CDR3 comprises 16 residues. Per the germline V gene, CDR1 is MNHEY and CDR2 is SVGAGI. Trimming removed 0 bases at V and 3 bases at J, with 14 bases between. The CDR3 bases are TGTGCCAGCAGTTACTCGTGGTCAGACCTCCACTATGGCTACACCTTC. Translation: CASSYSWSDLHYGYTF.

The chain carries TRBV5-6 and TRBJ2-4; no firm D call. The J call may be faulty, since TRBJ2-7 better matches the DNA end. The germline V gene has CDR1 SGHDT and CDR2 YYEEEE. The CDR3 is made up of 12 amino acids. The CDR3 spells CASTLGFSEQYF. As DNA, the CDR3 is TGTGCCAGCACTCTGGGGTTTAGCGAGCAGTACTTC.

The gene calls are TRBV29-1 and TRBJ2-1; TRBD1 or TRBD2 may be the D gene (7 bases each). The germline CDR1 and CDR2 sequences are SQVTM and ANQGSEA. CDR3 size: 17 residues. Trimming removed 1 base from V and 4 bases from J, with 20 bases in between. CDR3 region: CSVEGRSGTAAYNEQFF. CDR3 bases: TGCAGCGTTGAAGGCCGAAGCGGGACAGCTGCTTACAATGAGCAGTTCTTC.

The sample holds a few counts of this clonotype. The chain carries TRBV4-3 and TRBJ2-5, with 9 bases identical to TRBD2. Unmatched junction bases numbered 11, after V lost 0 bases and J lost 3 bases. The CDR3 length is 18 residues. Germline V CDR1 and CDR2: LGHNA, YSLEER. The chain's CDR3 is CASSQDSRGGAVEETQYF. For the CDR3, the DNA is TGCGCCAGCAGCCAAGATTCCCGCGGGGGGGCAGTGGAAGAGACCCAGTACTTC.

This rearrangement joins TRBV10-3 to TRBJ2-3, with TRBD2 matching over 8 bases. The CDR3 is 15 amino acids. In germline, CDR1 is ENHRY, CDR2 SYGVKD. Trimming at V came to 7 bases and at J to 0 bases, leaving 6 bases not matched to a gene. The DNA for the CDR3 is TGTGCCATCACTAGCGGGTTTACTAGCACAGATACGCAGTATTTT. This encodes CAITSGFTSTDTQYF.

The V call is TRBV6-5, the J call TRBJ1-6; the match to TRBD1 covers 8 bases. The CDR3 covers 14 residues. Losses at the gene ends were 5 bases for V and 7 bases for J; bases not matched to a gene: 4. CDR1 and CDR2 from the germline V gene are MNHEY and SVGAGI. Here the CDR3 DNA reads TGTGCCAGCAGTCGAACAGGGGGGAATTCACCCCTCCACTTT. It specifies CASSRTGGNSPLHF.

This clonotype was observed a few times. The genes are TRBV12-3 or TRBV12-4 and TRBJ1-2; 7 bases match TRBD1. With 6 bases clipped from V and 4 bases from J, the junction kept 8 bases outside the gene matches. This CDR3 has 14 residues. CDR3 in DNA: TGTGCCAGCAGCACGAGGACAGGCCGCTATGGCTACACCTTC. The encoded protein is CASSTRTGRYGYTF.

The V call is TRBV2, the J call TRBJ2-7, with D perhaps matching TRBD1 or TRBD2 (6 bases each). Trimming stripped 5 bases from V and 5 bases from J, with 13 bases between. Looked up from germline, CDR1 is SNHLY and CDR2 is FYNNEI. This CDR3 contains 13 residues. For the CDR3, the DNA is TGTGCCAGCAGTCGGCAGGGGACTGACGAGCAGTACTTC. Its protein is CASSRQGTDEQYF.

The CDR3 protein is CASRGIGGRREQFF. CDR3 DNA: TGTGCCAGCAGGGGAATCGGGGGTCGGAGGGAGCAGTTCTTC. This sequence joins TRBV28 and TRBJ2-1; maybe TRBD2 (6 bases). Germline assignment: CDR1 MDHEN and CDR2 SYDVKM. The CDR3 has 14 amino acids. With 6 bases removed from V and 10 bases from J, the gap between germline ends came to 19 bases. The complete variable domain, with remaining parts taken from reference TRBV28 and TRBJ2-1, reads DVKVTQSSRYLVKRTGEKVFLECVQDMDHENMFWYRQDPGLGLRLIYFSYDVKMKEKGDIPEGYSVSREKKERFSLILESASTNQTSMYLCASRGIGGRREQFFGPGTRLTVL.

This clonotype has a handful of counts. CDR3 sequence reads: CASSQIRTRMGYGYTF. The CDR3 nucleotides are TGTGCCAGCAGCCAGATACGGACCCGAATGGGCTATGGCTACACCTTC. The V call is TRBV7-9, the J call TRBJ1-2, with D unresolved. Germline V gives CDR1 SEHNR, CDR2 FQNEAQ (reference sequence). Trimming cost V 5 bases and J 4 bases, with 20 bases left between them. CDR3 length: 16 amino acids.

The chain has TRBV12-3 or TRBV12-4 and TRBJ2-1; 12 bases map to TRBD1. CDR3 length equals 16 residues. J was trimmed by 7 bases and V by 4 bases; bases with no gene match: 8. CDR3 region: CASSSTGTGGRNEQFF. CDR3 DNA: TGTGCCAGCAGTTCCACCGGGACAGGGGGCAGGAATGAGCAGTTCTTC.

This chain links TRBV29-1 with TRBJ2-4; D is tentatively TRBD1 or TRBD2 (6 bases each). Per germline, CDR1 SQVTM and CDR2 ANQGSEA. The CDR3 runs 16 residues. V was clipped by 1 base and J by 5 bases, with 18 bases between them. The CDR3 nucleotides read TGCAGCGTTGAAGCTTCTTGGCGGGGACAAGAAAACATTCAGTACTTC. It yields the protein CSVEASWRGQENIQYF.

The chain links TRBV12-3 or TRBV12-4 to TRBJ2-5, with D possibly matching TRBD1 (5 bases). Trimming removed 1 base from V and 7 bases from J, with 13 bases in between. CDR3 size: 14 residues. CDR3 in amino acids: CASSLGTGDVTQYF. In DNA form, the CDR3 reads TGTGCCAGCAGTTTAGGTACAGGCGACGTGACCCAGTACTTC.

The chain uses TRBV6-2 or TRBV6-3 and TRBJ2-2, with TRBD1 identical over 7 bases. V was clipped by 4 bases and J by 1 base; unmatched bases: 6. The germline V gene encodes CDR1 MNHEY and CDR2 SVGEGT. The CDR3 covers 16 residues. DNA of the CDR3: TGTGCCAGCAGTTCTTTCGGGACAGTGAACACCGGGGAGCTGTTTTTT. Its translation is CASSSFGTVNTGELFF.

V is TRBV6-5 and J is TRBJ1-5, with a weak D call TRBD1 (5 bases). Germline values: CDR1 MNHEY, CDR2 SVGAGI. V lost 8 bases and J 0 bases, leaving 14 bases between the germline ends. This CDR3 is built from 15 residues. This CDR3 is CASGRAGNSNQPQHF. The CDR3 DNA sequence: TGTGCCAGCGGGCGGGCAGGGAATAGCAATCAGCCCCAGCATTTT.

This sequence joins TRBV20-1 and TRBJ2-3; TRBD2 agrees at 12 bases. Germline CDR1 is DFQATT and CDR2 is SNEGSKA (reference sequence). This CDR3 has 14 amino acids. With V trimmed by 6 bases and J by 5 bases, 6 bases remained unmatched. As DNA, the CDR3 is TGCAGTGCCGCGACTAGCGGGAGTGGAGATACGCAGTATTTT. Encoded protein: CSAATSGSGDTQYF.

The V and J genes are TRBV12-3 or TRBV12-4 and TRBJ2-1; 8 bases are shared with TRBD2. The CDR3 has 13 amino acids. The ends lost 8 bases at V and 8 bases at J; junction bases unmatched: 8. In DNA form, the CDR3 reads TGTGCCAGCTTCCGGGGGGGCAGCTATGAGCAGTTCTTC. It is translated as CASFRGGSYEQFF.

This clonotype was found a few times. Being one base from a much bigger clone, this may be a read error. The chain combines TRBV7-2 with TRBJ2-1, with 8 bases matching TRBD1. Germline V gene sequence: CDR1 SGHTA, CDR2 FQGNSA. The CDR3 length is 14 residues. The CDR3 sequence is CASSIDRGHNGQFF. CDR3 bases: TGTGCCAGCAGCATAGACAGGGGCCACAATGGGCAGTTCTTC.

The rearrangement uses TRBV25-1 and TRBJ2-1; 8 bases align to TRBD1. Germline lookup yields CDR1 MGHDK and CDR2 SYGVNS. The CDR3 spans 14 residues. J lost 3 bases, V lost 4 bases, and 2 bases had no gene match. The CDR3 here is CASSGDRNYNEQFF. In DNA form, the CDR3 reads TGTGCCAGCAGTGGGGACAGGAACTACAATGAGCAGTTCTTC.